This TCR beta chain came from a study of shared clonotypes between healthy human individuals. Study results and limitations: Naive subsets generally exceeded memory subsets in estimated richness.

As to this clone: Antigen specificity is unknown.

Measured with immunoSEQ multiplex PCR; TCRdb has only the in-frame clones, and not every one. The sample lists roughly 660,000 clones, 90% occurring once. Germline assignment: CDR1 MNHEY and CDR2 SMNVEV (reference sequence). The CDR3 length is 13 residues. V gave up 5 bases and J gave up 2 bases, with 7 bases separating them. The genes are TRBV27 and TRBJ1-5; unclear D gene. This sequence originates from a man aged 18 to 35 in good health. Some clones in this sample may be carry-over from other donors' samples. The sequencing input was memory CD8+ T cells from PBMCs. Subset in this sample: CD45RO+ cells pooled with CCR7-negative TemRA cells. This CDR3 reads CASSTSGNQPQHF. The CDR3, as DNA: TGTGCCAGCAGTACAAGCGGCAATCAGCCCCAGCATTTT.